This note documents a single T cell receptor (beta chain) sequence. CDR1 SGHAT and CDR2 FQNNGV come from the germline V gene. Between the trimmed V and J ends, which lost 5 bases and 0 bases, there was a span of 11 bases. The CDR3 totals 14 residues. The data originate from a study of blood T cell repertoires in COVID-19. Overall study: Sites in the United States, Italy and Spain provided acute and convalescent COVID-19 samples.

Source study methods: Nucleated cell counts were estimated from reference gene primer amplification. The repertoire was sequenced with immunoSEQ multiplex PCR; TCRdb's copy has only in-frame clones and lacks some. Clone size and the V and J calls come from that table; the DNA yielded D and trimming. The sample includes roughly 60,000 clones, 88% seen only once; the top ten take about 3.4%. The sequenced sample consisted of peripheral blood. The clonotype originates from a man in his fifties with active COVID-19. The J gene is TRBJ2-7, the V gene TRBV11-2; D may be TRBD2 (7 bases). The CDR3 DNA reads TGTGCCAGCAGCCTAGGGGGGGGCTCCTACGAGCAGTACTTC. Translation: CASSLGGGSYEQYF.